This T cell receptor beta chain was identified in a study of identical twins. This clonotype has only a few counts. The ends were cut back, 2 bases at V and 7 bases at J, with 11 bases in the middle. The germline gives CDR1 ENHRY, CDR2 SYGVKD. CDR3 length: 14 amino acids. TCRdb reprocessed the 5' RACE reads via MiXCR and lists one record per CDR3 protein. The data hold fewer than 550,000 distinct CDR3 sequences, with nearly 15% observed a single time. The sample was also linked to a second study, of yellow fever vaccine responses in identical twins.

Input material: CD4+ T cells sorted from blood. The V call is TRBV10-3, the J call TRBJ2-2; D may be TRBD1 (6 bases). The receptor was isolated from a woman aged 18-29 years in good health. The CDR3 DNA is TGTGCCATCAGTGAGCGGACAGCTAGCGGGGAGCTGTTTTTT. This sequence encodes CAISERTASGELFF.